These T cell receptor beta chains were read from a single sample in a study of OX40 agonist ivuxolimab in advanced cancers. The method was immunoSEQ multiplex PCR; TCRdb's version includes in-frame clones alone and lacks a portion of them. The table lists roughly 58,000 clones, less than 90% of them singletons. The material was CD4+ or CD8+ T cells sorted from blood, obtained in a trial of the OX40 agonist ivuxolimab. The receptors here all came from an adult with an advanced solid tumor such as melanoma, head and neck, liver or kidney cancer. CDR3s include the opening cysteine and the closing phenylalanine or tryptophan. The order of the fields is CDR3 protein, CDR3 DNA, clone size, V gene, D gene, J gene. D genes are given only for firm matches. A row's size may be missing; if present it is once, few, many or a size class.

cdr3_aa: CAWNRGISYEQYF; cdr3_nt: TGTGCCTGGAATCGGGGTATATCCTACGAGCAGTACTTC; clone_size: once; v_call: TRBV30; d_call: -; j_call: TRBJ2-7
cdr3_aa: CASSSPSGLFITDTQYF; cdr3_nt: TGTGCCAGCAGCTCACCATCCGGACTCTTTATCACAGATACGCAGTATTTT; clone_size: -; v_call: TRBV7-9; d_call: -; j_call: TRBJ2-3
cdr3_aa: CASSASPGPNYNEQFF; cdr3_nt: TGTGCCAGCAGTGCCTCACCGGGCCCCAACTACAATGAGCAGTTCTTC; clone_size: once; v_call: TRBV28; d_call: -; j_call: TRBJ2-1
cdr3_aa: CASSLGQGLSQETQYF; cdr3_nt: TGTGCCAGCAGCTTAGGACAGGGGCTCTCTCAAGAGACCCAGTACTTC; clone_size: once; v_call: TRBV7-9; d_call: TRBD1; j_call: TRBJ2-5
cdr3_aa: CASSASSGRTGEQYF; cdr3_nt: TGTGCCAGCAGCGCCTCTAGCGGGAGGACGGGAGAGCAGTACTTC; clone_size: -; v_call: TRBV9; d_call: TRBD2; j_call: TRBJ2-7
cdr3_aa: CASSPTRTSGGFSVTDTQYF; cdr3_nt: TGTGCCAGCAGCCCTACGCGGACTAGCGGGGGATTTTCTGTCACAGATACGCAGTATTTT; clone_size: few; v_call: TRBV9; d_call: TRBD2; j_call: TRBJ2-3
cdr3_aa: CASSSSWTLVTEAFF; cdr3_nt: TGTGCCAGCAGTTCCTCGTGGACCCTGGTCACTGAAGCTTTCTTT; clone_size: -; v_call: TRBV27; d_call: -; j_call: TRBJ1-1
cdr3_aa: CASTYRTQHSYNEQFF; cdr3_nt: TGTGCCAGCACCTACCGCACCCAGCACTCCTACAATGAGCAGTTCTTC; clone_size: -; v_call: TRBV7-2; d_call: -; j_call: TRBJ2-1
cdr3_aa: CASSDTGFQKPQHF; cdr3_nt: TGTGCCAGTAGTGACACAGGGTTTCAAAAGCCCCAGCATTTT; clone_size: -; v_call: TRBV19; d_call: -; j_call: TRBJ1-5
cdr3_aa: CASSQDSAGSYGYTF; cdr3_nt: TGTGCCAGCAGCCAAGATTCGGCAGGGAGCTATGGCTACACCTTC; clone_size: -; v_call: TRBV4-2; d_call: -; j_call: TRBJ1-2
cdr3_aa: CASSLVQTPTGELFF; cdr3_nt: TGTGCCAGCAGCTTAGTACAGACCCCAACCGGGGAGCTGTTTTTT; clone_size: few; v_call: TRBV7-9; d_call: -; j_call: TRBJ2-2
cdr3_aa: CASSLLEGTYNEQFF; cdr3_nt: TGTGCCAGCAGCCTTTTAGAGGGGACCTACAATGAGCAGTTCTTC; clone_size: -; v_call: TRBV21-1; d_call: -; j_call: TRBJ2-1
cdr3_aa: CASSFGGTGNTGELFF; cdr3_nt: TGTGCCAGCAGCTTTGGGGGAACCGGGAACACCGGGGAGCTGTTTTTT; clone_size: -; v_call: TRBV7-3; d_call: -; j_call: TRBJ2-2
cdr3_aa: CASSPTGVRYNSPLHF; cdr3_nt: TGTGCCAGCAGTCCCACAGGGGTTCGCTATAATTCACCCCTCCACTTT; clone_size: -; v_call: TRBV2; d_call: TRBD1; j_call: TRBJ1-6
cdr3_aa: CSVVSGGRDTQYF; cdr3_nt: TGCAGCGTTGTGTCAGGGGGCAGGGATACGCAGTATTTT; clone_size: -; v_call: TRBV29-1; d_call: TRBD1; j_call: TRBJ2-3
cdr3_aa: CASSLAPPSYGYTF; cdr3_nt: TGTGCCAGCAGCTTAGCCCCCCCCTCCTATGGCTACACCTTC; clone_size: -; v_call: TRBV7-9; d_call: -; j_call: TRBJ1-2
cdr3_aa: CASNRGTGAINQPQHF; cdr3_nt: TGTGCCAGCAATAGAGGGACAGGGGCCATTAATCAGCCCCAGCATTTT; clone_size: -; v_call: TRBV2; d_call: TRBD1; j_call: TRBJ1-5
cdr3_aa: CASSYGPLYGYTF; cdr3_nt: TGCGCCAGCAGCTATGGACCGCTCTATGGCTACACCTTC; clone_size: -; v_call: TRBV5-1; d_call: -; j_call: TRBJ1-2
cdr3_aa: CASSENNYGYTF; cdr3_nt: TGTGCCAGCAGTGAAAATAACTATGGCTACACCTTC; clone_size: -; v_call: TRBV6-1; d_call: -; j_call: TRBJ1-2
cdr3_aa: CASREIYEQYF; cdr3_nt: TGTGCCAGCAGAGAAATTTACGAGCAGTACTTC; clone_size: -; v_call: TRBV6-6; d_call: -; j_call: TRBJ2-7
cdr3_aa: CASSHPQAGRDGYTF; cdr3_nt: TGTGCCAGCAGCCACCCTCAGGCAGGGAGGGATGGCTACACCTTC; clone_size: -; v_call: TRBV4-2; d_call: -; j_call: TRBJ1-2
cdr3_aa: CASSPGVGQGASSYNSPLHF; cdr3_nt: TGTGCCAGCTCACCAGGGGTAGGACAGGGGGCGAGCTCCTATAATTCACCCCTCCACTTT; clone_size: -; v_call: TRBV18; d_call: TRBD1; j_call: TRBJ1-6
cdr3_aa: CASSPASEAFF; cdr3_nt: TGTGCCAGCTCACCGGCGTCTGAAGCTTTCTTT; clone_size: -; v_call: TRBV18; d_call: -; j_call: TRBJ1-1
cdr3_aa: CASSKGGGLNTQYF; cdr3_nt: TGTGCCAGCAGCAAAGGCGGAGGATTGAATACGCAGTATTTT; clone_size: -; v_call: TRBV21-1; d_call: -; j_call: TRBJ2-3
cdr3_aa: CASSSRTGFGDEQYF; cdr3_nt: TGTGCCAGCAGCTCCCGGACAGGCTTTGGCGACGAGCAGTACTTC; clone_size: -; v_call: TRBV5-5; d_call: TRBD1; j_call: TRBJ2-7
cdr3_aa: CAWTRKAGGSQETQYF; cdr3_nt: TGTGCCTGGACCCGGAAGGCGGGGGGGTCCCAAGAGACCCAGTACTTC; clone_size: -; v_call: TRBV30; d_call: TRBD2; j_call: TRBJ2-5
cdr3_aa: CARFLGLAKETQYF; cdr3_nt: TGTGCCAGGTTCCTGGGACTAGCGAAAGAGACCCAGTACTTC; clone_size: -; v_call: TRBV21-1; d_call: -; j_call: TRBJ2-5
cdr3_aa: CASSGRGQAIQDTQYF; cdr3_nt: TGTGCCAGTAGTGGAAGGGGACAGGCTATTCAAGATACGCAGTATTTT; clone_size: -; v_call: TRBV19; d_call: TRBD1; j_call: TRBJ2-3
cdr3_aa: CASSWSEETQYF; cdr3_nt: TGCGCCAGCAGTTGGTCTGAAGAGACCCAGTACTTC; clone_size: -; v_call: TRBV5-1; d_call: -; j_call: TRBJ2-5
cdr3_aa: CATSRDGGSTEAFF; cdr3_nt: TGTGCCACCTCCCGGGATGGGGGGAGCACTGAAGCTTTCTTT; clone_size: once; v_call: TRBV4-2; d_call: -; j_call: TRBJ1-1
cdr3_aa: CASSYGEMNTEAFF; cdr3_nt: TGTGCCAGCAGTTACGGAGAAATGAACACTGAAGCTTTCTTT; clone_size: once; v_call: TRBV6-6; d_call: -; j_call: TRBJ1-1
cdr3_aa: CASSPTRDRFQPQHF; cdr3_nt: TGTGCCAGCAGCCCGACCCGGGACAGATTTCAGCCCCAGCATTTT; clone_size: once; v_call: TRBV7-2; d_call: TRBD1; j_call: TRBJ1-5
cdr3_aa: CASSPGVGTERYNEQFF; cdr3_nt: TGTGCCAGCAGCCCGGGGGTAGGGACAGAAAGGTACAATGAGCAGTTCTTC; clone_size: -; v_call: TRBV5-4; d_call: -; j_call: TRBJ2-1
cdr3_aa: CASSKTGSYEQYF; cdr3_nt: TGCGCCAGCAGCAAGACAGGCTCCTACGAGCAGTACTTC; clone_size: -; v_call: TRBV5-1; d_call: -; j_call: TRBJ2-7
cdr3_aa: CASALMTGFYTDTQYF; cdr3_nt: TGTGCTAGTGCCCTAATGACAGGTTTTTACACAGATACGCAGTATTTT; clone_size: -; v_call: TRBV12-5; d_call: -; j_call: TRBJ2-3